A single sample is the source of the 23 T cell receptor beta chains below, sequenced in a study of beta chain features in type 1 diabetes. Since all of the isolated RNA was reverse transcribed, expressed TCRB transcripts were what got sequenced. Assay: immunoSEQ multiplex PCR; the TCRdb copy retains only in-frame clones and omits some. Of 350,000 or so clones in the sample, around a fifth were seen once. The specimen sequenced was naive CD4+ T cells from blood. These receptors came from a woman aged 18-35 years in good health.

The chain joins TRBV19 to TRBJ2-5, with 7 bases matching TRBD2. The ends lost 3 bases at V and 2 bases at J; junction bases unmatched: 6. The CDR3 length is 15 residues. Germline loops: CDR1 LNHDA, CDR2 SQIVND (reference sequence). The CDR3 DNA sequence: TGTGCCAGTAGTATTACGCGGGGGAGTCAAGAGACCCAGTACTTC. Amino acid sequence: CASSITRGSQETQYF.

CDR3 in DNA: TGTGCCTGGGCGGGTACCGGGGAGCTGTTTTTT. Amino acid sequence: CAWAGTGELFF. This chain links TRBV30 with TRBJ2-2; D perhaps matches TRBD2 (5 bases). V was clipped by 5 bases and J by 5 bases, with 6 bases between them. The CDR3 has 11 amino acids. Looked up from germline, CDR1 is GTSNPN and CDR2 is SVGIG (reference sequence).

The rearrangement joins TRBV30 to TRBJ2-5, with D hard to call. The DNA end is a closer match to TRBJ2-7, so the J assignment may be wrong. CDR1 and CDR2 (germline): GTSNPN, SVGIG (reference sequence). This CDR3 is built from 12 residues. CDR3 sequence (DNA): TGTGCCTGGAGTGGCCGATCCTACGAGCAGTACTTC. Amino acid sequence: CAWSGRSYEQYF.

V usage is TRBV30 and J usage is TRBJ2-1, with 7 bases fitting TRBD1. The CDR3 consists of 13 residues. The ends lost 5 bases at V and 3 bases at J; junction bases unmatched: 4. Germline CDR1 is GTSNPN and CDR2 is SVGIG (reference sequence). CDR3 DNA sequence: TGTGCCTGGGGGACAGACTTCTACAATGAGCAGTTCTTC. Protein product: CAWGTDFYNEQFF.

The V gene is TRBV19, the J gene TRBJ1-1; D gene unclear. V dropped 7 bases and J dropped 1 base, with 13 bases sitting between them. CDR3 length: 14 amino acids. The germline V gene encodes CDR1 LNHDA and CDR2 SQIVND (reference sequence). The DNA for the CDR3 is TGTGCCAGTACAGCGCCAGCCTGGAACACTGAAGCTTTCTTT. Translation gives CASTAPAWNTEAFF. Using reference TRBV19 and TRBJ1-1 for the parts outside the CDR3, the full variable domain is DGGITQSPKYLFRKEGQNVTLSCEQNLNHDAMYWYRQDPGQGLRLIYYSQIVNDFQKGDIAEGYSVSREKKESFPLTVTSAQKNPTAFYLCASTAPAWNTEAFFGQGTRLTVV.

The chain couples TRBV18 to TRBJ2-5, with TRBD2 matching over 15 bases. The CDR3 length is 17 residues. Per germline, CDR1 KGHSH and CDR2 LQKENI. V gave up 3 bases and J gave up 4 bases; unmatched junction bases: 6. The CDR3 DNA follows: TGTGCCAGCTCACCCGGACTAGCGGGAGGGCCAGGAGAGACCCAGTACTTC. It is translated as CASSPGLAGGPGETQYF.

The chain combines TRBV5-1 with TRBJ2-1; 9 bases map to TRBD1. Germline CDR1 is SGHRS and CDR2 is YFSETQ. Germline trimming cut 0 bases from V and 7 bases from J; bases unmatched to any gene: 5. The CDR3 contains 15 residues. CDR3 coding DNA: TGCGCCAGCAGCTTGGAAGCCGGACAGGGGAATGAGCAGTTCTTC. Its translation: CASSLEAGQGNEQFF.

This clone came up a few times. The chain is built from TRBV11-2 and TRBJ2-3; D gene uncertain. CDR3 length equals 15 residues. CDR1 and CDR2 (germline): SGHAT, FQNNGV. Deletions cut 3 bases from V and 2 bases from J, with 12 bases between. DNA for the CDR3: TGTGCCAGCAGCTTGAACGTCGGGTCCACAGATACGCAGTATTTT. It codes for CASSLNVGSTDTQYF.

The chain uses TRBV11-2 and TRBJ1-1; 7 bases are a match to TRBD1. The CDR3 loop spans 14 amino acids. Per germline, CDR1 SGHAT and CDR2 FQNNGV. The V segment lost 5 bases and the J segment 5 bases; nucleotides outside the gene matches: 8. The CDR3 region has the DNA TGTGCCAGCAGCGTGGGACAGAAGGAAACTGAAGCTTTCTTT. Translation gives CASSVGQKETEAFF.

In its sample, this clone was seen a few times. The CDR3 region is CASSARGAGGDIQYF. The CDR3 DNA reads TGTGCCAGCAGTGCCCGGGGAGCGGGAGGGGACATTCAGTACTTC. The V and J genes are TRBV6-5 and TRBJ2-4; 10 bases align to TRBD2. CDR1 is MNHEY and CDR2 is SVGAGI in the germline V gene. J gave up 8 bases and V 5 bases, and 9 bases lay outside the gene matches. CDR3 length: 15 residues.

This clone has a handful of counts. The rearrangement uses TRBV30 and TRBJ1-2; maybe TRBD1 (5 bases). The V gene lost 0 bases and the J gene lost 5 bases, with 13 bases spanning the gap. Germline V CDR1 and CDR2: GTSNPN, SVGIG (reference sequence). CDR3 size: 14 residues. Written as DNA, the CDR3 is TGTGCCTGGAGTGTGCCAGGGTCGTTTTATGGCTACACCTTC. Translation gives CAWSVPGSFYGYTF.

This clone occurred a few times. J is TRBJ2-3 and V is TRBV30; the match to TRBD2 covers 7 bases. The CDR3 has 15 residues. Losses at the gene ends were 1 base for V and 4 bases for J; bases not matched to a gene: 8. The germline V gene has CDR1 GTSNPN and CDR2 SVGIG (reference sequence). The CDR3 region has the DNA TGTGCCTGGAGTGGGTCTCGCCGGGAGGCAGATACGCAGTATTTT. Protein product: CAWSGSRREADTQYF.

Only a few counts were recorded for this clone. The chain carries TRBV6-6 and TRBJ2-1; 9 nucleotides match TRBD1. CDR1 and CDR2 from the germline V gene are MNHNY and SVGAGI (reference sequence). J lost 3 bases, V lost 6 bases, and 9 bases had no gene match. The CDR3 totals 16 residues. The CDR3 region has the DNA TGTGCCAGCAGCCAGGCCGGGACAGGGTTCTACAATGAGCAGTTCTTC. Its protein product is CASSQAGTGFYNEQFF.

V and J are TRBV4-2 and TRBJ2-3; D possibly corresponds to TRBD2 (6 bases). The germline V gene has CDR1 LGHNA and CDR2 YNFKEQ. The CDR3 is 17 amino acids. The germline V and J ends were trimmed by 1 base and 5 bases, with 19 bases remaining between them. The CDR3 region is CASSQGERAGVEDTQYF. CDR3 bases: TGTGCCAGCAGCCAAGGCGAGCGGGCCGGGGTCGAAGATACGCAGTATTTT.

The chain is built from TRBV9 and TRBJ2-3; D not certain. The CDR3 is made up of 13 amino acids. V was pared by 4 bases and J by 2 bases, with 8 bases between. Germline V lookup: CDR1 SGDLS, CDR2 YYNGEE. CDR3 in amino acids: CASSQTNTDTQYF. CDR3 DNA: TGTGCCAGCAGCCAGACAAACACAGATACGCAGTATTTT.

V gene TRBV27 combines with J gene TRBJ2-7, with 10 bases aligning to TRBD2. V was pared by 6 bases and J by 9 bases, with 11 bases of the junction left unmatched. Germline loops: CDR1 MNHEY, CDR2 SMNVEV (reference sequence). The length of the CDR3 is 14 residues. The CDR3 coding sequence is TGTGCCAGCAGCCTAGCGGGGGCCTCTGTAGGGCAGTACTTC. Amino acid sequence: CASSLAGASVGQYF.

The chain uses TRBV2 and TRBJ1-5; D ambiguous. V lost 6 bases and J lost 4, with 10 bases in between. The CDR3 is 13 residues long. From germline, CDR1 is SNHLY and CDR2 FYNNEI. The CDR3 nucleotides read TGTGCCAGCAGGATCGAAGAGAATCAGCCCCAGCATTTT. Amino acid sequence: CASRIEENQPQHF.

This clone showed up just a few times. The sample has other DNA sequences that encode this CDR3 too. V is TRBV4-1 and J is TRBJ1-2; TRBD1 matches 8 bases. V was clipped by 2 bases and J by 2 bases; unmatched bases: 4. CDR1 is MGHRA and CDR2 is YSYEKL in the germline V gene. The CDR3 contains 15 residues. DNA of the CDR3: TGCGCCAGCAGCCAACCCGGACAGGGAAACTATGGCTACACCTTC. This gives the protein CASSQPGQGNYGYTF.

The V gene is TRBV6-5, the J gene TRBJ1-2; 7 bases align to TRBD1. The V segment lost 2 bases and the J segment 1 base; nucleotides outside the gene matches: 1. The CDR3 runs 14 residues. Germline V gene sequence: CDR1 MNHEY, CDR2 SVGAGI. The CDR3 loop reads CASSYRDSNYGYTF. CDR3 coding DNA: TGTGCCAGCAGTTACCGGGACAGTAACTATGGCTACACCTTC.

The chain joins TRBV7-8 to TRBJ2-3, with 8 bases that match TRBD2. Germline CDR1 is SGHVS and CDR2 is FQNEAQ. V lost 3 bases to trimming and J lost 3 bases; unmatched junction nucleotides: 2. The CDR3 is made up of 14 amino acids. The DNA for the CDR3 is TGTGCCAGCAGCTTGGGCGGGAGGACAGATACGCAGTATTTT. It is translated as CASSLGGRTDTQYF.

This clone was seen a few times. The chain joins TRBV13 to TRBJ1-1, with D uncertain. Germline CDR1 PRHDT, CDR2 FYEKMQ (reference sequence). This CDR3 region has 16 residues. V shed 6 bases and J shed 0 bases, with 17 bases lying between them. The chain's CDR3 is CASRIRQVSMNTEAFF. The DNA of the CDR3 is TGTGCCAGCAGGATCCGCCAGGTCTCCATGAACACTGAAGCTTTCTTT.

This chain links TRBV7-2 with TRBJ2-3; 8 bases match TRBD2. The CDR3 has 16 amino acids. The V gene's germline CDR1 is SGHTA and CDR2 FQGNSA. V trimming: 5 bases; J trimming: 1 base; junction bases outside the gene matches: 8. CDR3 DNA sequence: TGTGCCAGCAGCCCGAATTTAGCGGGGCGCACAGATACGCAGTATTTT. Translated, it gives CASSPNLAGRTDTQYF. Supplemented by reference TRBV7-2 and TRBJ2-3, the full variable domain reads GAGVSQSPSNKVTEKGKDVELRCDPISGHTALYWYRQSLGQGLEFLIYFQGNSAPDKSGLPSDRFSAERTGGSVSTLTIQRTQQEDSAVYLCASSPNLAGRTDTQYFGPGTRLTVL.

The gene calls are TRBV7-9 and TRBJ2-3; maybe TRBD2 (6 bases). From germline, CDR1 is SEHNR and CDR2 FQNEAQ (reference sequence). V was clipped by 4 bases and J by 5 bases, with 13 bases between them. This CDR3 contains 14 residues. The CDR3 loop is CASSSWTTIDTQYF. Written as DNA, the CDR3 is TGTGCCAGCAGCTCTTGGACTACCATAGATACGCAGTATTTT.